The clone carrying this T cell receptor (beta chain) occurred many times. The antigen is unknown. The data stem from a study of blood T cells in healthy people across ages. The second PCR ran about 6 to 12 cycles with a sample-barcoded 5' primer and J-beta primers. TCRdb independently ran MiXCR on the 5' RACE reads; one entry per CDR3 protein. The sample contains roughly 680,000 distinct CDR3 sequences, about 50% of which appear only once. Drawing of peripheral blood yielded about 10 milliliters from each donor. A minimum of 5.5 micrograms of total RNA was extracted per sample. Study findings and constraints: Roughly linear declines in TCR beta diversity per million T cells occurred with age. With donor CMV status unknown, expanded clonotype changes were possibly confounded.

The V and J ends lost 7 bases and 3 bases, in that order; junction bases with no gene match: 12. The V gene's germline CDR1 is LNHDA and CDR2 SQIVND (reference sequence). The CDR3 loop spans 17 amino acids. Sequenced material: blood. The chain carries TRBV19 and TRBJ1-5; 10 bases are a match to TRBD1. The receptor was derived from an elderly woman in good health. This CDR3 reads CASTPRRDRGNNQPQHF. The DNA of the CDR3 is TGTGCCAGTACCCCTCGCCGGGACAGGGGAAACAATCAGCCCCAGCATTTT.